The clone carrying this TCR beta chain was recorded a few times. Its specificity is unknown. The source of the sample is a study of blood T cells in healthy people across ages. Study results and limitations: PBMCs were not sorted, which prevented a conclusive comparison of naive versus antigen-experienced cells.

Using a J-beta primer mix together with a sample-barcoded 5' primer, a second PCR was run for about 6 to 11 cycles. MiXCR was run by TCRdb on the 5' RACE reads, yielding one entry per CDR3 protein. The sample holds around 990,000 distinct CDR3 sequences; 30% to 40% are singletons and the top ten take 10% to 15%. V was cut by 5 bases and J by 4 bases, with 14 bases left in between. There are 14 residues in the CDR3. Roughly 9.2 milliliters of peripheral blood were drawn from each donor into EDTA-treated tubes. This clonotype originated in a young man in good health. The sample consisted of blood. The gene calls are TRBV12-3 or TRBV12-4 and TRBJ2-5; D unclear. In nucleotides, the CDR3 is TGTGCCAGCAGTAGGACGGGCGGTCGAGAGACCCAGTACTTC. Translating gives CASSRTGGRETQYF.